The rows below give T cell receptor beta chains drawn from one sample of a study of shared clonotypes between healthy human individuals. Repertoires were generated with immunoSEQ multiplex PCR, while TCRdb's copy carries only in-frame clones and drops some. Here the sample spans approximately 1.4 million clones, around 98% being singletons. The sample was naive CD4+ T cells sorted from blood. The receptors originated from a man aged 25-40 years in good health. The CDR3 runs from the conserved cysteine through the conserved F or W. The order of the fields is J gene, D gene, V gene, clone size, CDR3 DNA, CDR3 protein. A D gene is named only where the DNA matches it firmly. The listing skips clone size in some rows; elsewhere it reads once, few, many or a size class.

>TRBJ1-1|TRBD1|TRBV18|NA
TGTGCCAGCTCAACGACAGGGGCGAACACTGAAGCTTTCTTT
CASSTTGANTEAFF
>TRBJ1-1|TRBD1|TRBV5-1|few
TGCGCCAGCAGCCCGGGGGGCAGGGGGCGTCGGTTTGGCACTGAAGCTTTCTTT
CASSPGGRGRRFGTEAFF
>TRBJ1-2|NA|TRBV27|NA
TGTGCCAGCAGTCCCCGGGGGCTGGGGGGCTACACCTTC
CASSPRGLGGYTF
>TRBJ2-7|NA|TRBV28|NA
TGTGCCAGCAGTTTCAGGGGGGTCCACGAGCAGTACTTC
CASSFRGVHEQYF
>TRBJ2-1|TRBD2|TRBV7-9|NA
TGTGCCAGCAGCCTACTAGCGGTCCTATACAATGAGCAGTTCTTC
CASSLLAVLYNEQFF
>TRBJ2-7|TRBD1|TRBV11-2|NA
TGTGCCAGCAGCCCGGACAGGGGAAACTACGAGCAGTACTTC
CASSPDRGNYEQYF
>TRBJ2-7|TRBD1|TRBV5-1|NA
TGCGCCAGCGGACAGGGGGGGACCTACGAGCAGTACTTC
CASGQGGTYEQYF
>TRBJ2-3|TRBD2|TRBV5-5|NA
TGTGCCAGCATTCGGCTAGCGGGAGCAGATACGCAGTATTTT
CASIRLAGADTQYF
>TRBJ1-4|NA|TRBV25-1|NA
TGTGCCAGCAGTGATCTCCGCCGGGACCCAAGGGGTGAAAAACTGTTTTTT
CASSDLRRDPRGEKLFF
>TRBJ2-1|NA|TRBV9|NA
TGTGCCAGCAGCGTAGAGCTACAGGGAGTCCACAATGAGCAGTTCTTC
CASSVELQGVHNEQFF
>TRBJ2-7|NA|TRBV5-1|NA
TGCGCCAGCAGCTTGGGTGAAGGGACGGTGCCCTACGAGCAGTACTTC
CASSLGEGTVPYEQYF
>TRBJ2-1|TRBD2|TRBV7-2|NA
TGTGCCAGCAGCCGCCGGGGGGGCCAGGGGTGGTTCTTC
CASSRRGGQGWFF
>TRBJ2-1|NA|TRBV7-9|NA
TGTGCCAGCAGCTTAGAAGCGGTGGGTGAGCAGTTCTTC
CASSLEAVGEQFF
>TRBJ1-2|TRBD1|TRBV5-4|NA
TGTGCCAGCAGCGTCATACAGGGGGTCGGAGGCTACACCTTC
CASSVIQGVGGYTF
>TRBJ2-2|NA|TRBV5-4|NA
TGTGCCAGCAGCCCTACCCAGGGTTTGAGCACCGGGGAGCTGTTTTTT
CASSPTQGLSTGELFF
>TRBJ2-7|NA|TRBV5-1|NA
TGCGCCAGCAGCGGGGGGGCCCAAACCGAGCAGTACTTC
CASSGGAQTEQYF
>TRBJ1-5|NA|TRBV9|NA
TGTGCCAGCAGCGAGGCAGCCGATCAGCCCCAGCATTTT
CASSEAADQPQHF
>TRBJ2-1|TRBD2|TRBV14|NA
TGTGCCAGCAGCCGCGGGACTAGCGGGAGGGAAATTTTCCATGAGCAGTTCTTC
CASSRGTSGREIFHEQFF
>TRBJ1-1|NA|TRBV6-5|NA
TGTGCCAGCAGATCAGGCACTGAAGCTTTCTTT
CASRSGTEAFF
>TRBJ2-1|TRBD1|TRBV7-2|NA
TGTGCCAGCAGCTTTAGACAGGGGGACGGCAATGAGCAGTTCTTC
CASSFRQGDGNEQFF
>TRBJ1-1|NA|TRBV11-2|once
TGTGCCAGCAGCCCTGGGCCGAACACTGAAGCTTTCTTT
CASSPGPNTEAFF
>TRBJ2-7|NA|TRBV5-6|NA
TGTGCCAGCAGCTTTCAGGGGATGGGCTACGAGCAGTACTTC
CASSFQGMGYEQYF
>TRBJ2-3|NA|TRBV5-6|NA
TGTGCCAGCAGCTTGGCTGGGGGAGTGCCAGATACGCAGTATTTT
CASSLAGGVPDTQYF
>TRBJ2-4|NA|TRBV5-1|once
TGCGCCAGCAGCCCCGAGTCCATGGACATTCAGTACTTC
CASSPESMDIQYF
>TRBJ2-7|NA|TRBV7-9|NA
TGTGCCAGCAGCTTTGGGACCCTATCCTACGAGCAGTACTTC
CASSFGTLSYEQYF
>TRBJ1-5|NA|TRBV19|NA
TGTGCCAGCAGACAGGTCAATCAGCCCCAGCATTTT
CASRQVNQPQHF
>TRBJ2-3|TRBD1|TRBV5-1|NA
TGCGCCAGCAGCTTTAGGACAGGCGACACAGATACGCAGTATTTT
CASSFRTGDTDTQYF
>TRBJ1-1|NA|TRBV7-9|NA
TGTGCCAGCAGCTTAGCCGCGGGGACCCCGGGAGCTTTCTTT
CASSLAAGTPGAFF
>TRBJ2-1|NA|TRBV5-4|NA
TGTGCCAGCAGCCCCGAGCCCTCCAATCTTTACAATGAGCAGTTCTTC
CASSPEPSNLYNEQFF
>TRBJ2-4|NA|TRBV28|NA
TGTGCCACCAGTTACCGGGGGAACATTCAGTACTTC
CATSYRGNIQYF
>TRBJ2-2|NA|TRBV5-1|NA
TGCGCCAGCAGCCCGCTTGCGGTTGGGGGCGCATCTGGGGAGCTGTTTTTT
CASSPLAVGGASGELFF
>TRBJ2-1|TRBD1|TRBV11-3|NA
TGTGCCAGCAGCCCCAGCCGGGACAGACTGCACAATGAGCAGTTCTTC
CASSPSRDRLHNEQFF
>TRBJ2-5|TRBD1|TRBV19|NA
TGTGCCAGTAGTACCCTCCCGACAGGGCTGGAGACCCAGTACTTC
CASSTLPTGLETQYF
>TRBJ2-5|TRBD2|TRBV5-4|NA
TGTGCCAGCAGCTTGGCCATCGGGGCGGGAGGCCATGAGACCCAGTACTTC
CASSLAIGAGGHETQYF
>TRBJ2-1|NA|TRBV9|NA
TGTGCCAGCAGCGTCTTAGGCCAGAGCTCCTACAATGAGCAGTTCTTC
CASSVLGQSSYNEQFF
>TRBJ1-5|NA|TRBV6-6|NA
TGTGCCGGCCGGGGGCAGGGAAAGACTCAGCCCCAGCATTTT
CAGRGQGKTQPQHF
>TRBJ2-3|NA|TRBV18|NA
TGTGCCAGCTCACCACCGGATACGCAGTATTTT
CASSPPDTQYF
>TRBJ1-5|NA|TRBV19|NA
TGTGCCGCCGCGGAAAGCCCGGGCTGGCCTCGTCCCGGACACTTAGGGAGGCAGCCCCAGCATTTT
CAAAESPGWPRPGHLGRQPQHF
>TRBJ2-1|TRBD2|TRBV7-9|NA
TGTGCCAGCCGGCCCATTGGACTAGCGCCGAGTTGGTCCTACAATGAGCAGTTCTTC
CASRPIGLAPSWSYNEQFF
>TRBJ2-5|NA|TRBV27|NA
TGTGCCAGCAGTGATGCGCTGAGAGAGACCCAGTACTTC
CASSDALRETQYF
>TRBJ1-2|NA|TRBV18|NA
TGTGCCAGCTCACCCCGGATCGACTATGGCTACACCTTC
CASSPRIDYGYTF
>TRBJ2-2|NA|TRBV7-7|NA
TGTGCTAGCAGCGCAGACACGAACACCGGGGAGCTGTTTTTT
CASSADTNTGELFF
>TRBJ2-3|TRBD1|TRBV19|NA
TGTGCCAGTAGTGAGGGACAGCCCACAGATACGCAGTATTTT
CASSEGQPTDTQYF